These 5 T cell receptor beta chains came from one sample sequenced in a study of shared clonotypes between healthy human individuals. TCRdb's copy holds only in-frame clones and misses some; the assay was immunoSEQ multiplex PCR. Found here are approximately 500,000 clones, 75% to 85% of them singletons; the top ten hold 10% to 15%. Material: PBMCs. The origin of the receptors is a woman aged 40-49 years in good health. Some clones in this sample may be carry-over from other donors' samples.

This chain connects TRBV19 to TRBJ1-1; D is unclear. The CDR3 extends over 14 amino acids. The germline V and J ends were trimmed by 5 bases and 1 base, with 11 bases remaining between them. Germline V gene data show CDR1 as LNHDA and CDR2 as SQIVND (reference sequence). Here the CDR3 DNA reads TGTGCCAGTAGTGCGGACTGGGAGAACACTGAAGCTTTCTTT. It yields the protein CASSADWENTEAFF.

The rearrangement uses TRBV7-3 and TRBJ2-2, with D possibly being TRBD1 or TRBD2 (6 bases each). V was trimmed by 4 bases and J by 6 bases, leaving 15 bases between them. Germline V CDR1 and CDR2: SGHTA, FQGTGA. The CDR3 is 15 residues long. CDR3 DNA sequence: TGTGCCAGCAGCTCTCAGCCGGGGGCCGCCGGGGAGCTGTTTTTT. This translates into CASSSQPGAAGELFF.

This sequence joins TRBV6-1 and TRBJ2-7, with a tentative D call TRBD2 (6 bases). The CDR3 covers 14 residues. Germline CDR1 is MNHNS and CDR2 is SASEGT. V lost 5 bases and J lost 4, with 15 bases in between. The CDR3 DNA reads as TGTGCCAGCAGTTCTGGGCCCGGGGGATACGAGCAGTACTTC. Translated: CASSSGPGGYEQYF.

Sample share makes this clone medium-sized. The chain couples TRBV4-2 to TRBJ2-2; weak D call: TRBD2 (6 bases). The germline V and J ends were trimmed by 0 bases and 5 bases, with 10 bases remaining between them. This CDR3 has 15 amino acids. Germline CDR1 is LGHNA and CDR2 is YNFKEQ. The CDR3 nucleotides read TGTGCCAGCAGCCAAGATCACGGGAGTACCGGGGAGCTGTTTTTT. It is translated as CASSQDHGSTGELFF.

The chain uses TRBV11-3 and TRBJ2-1, with 8 bases identical to TRBD2. After removal of 4 bases from V and 8 bases from J, the junction contained 10 bases not matched to a gene. This CDR3 spans 15 amino acids. The germline V gene has CDR1 SGHNT and CDR2 YENEEA. This chain's CDR3 is CASSWGLEEADEQFF. CDR3 nucleotides: TGTGCCAGCAGCTGGGGACTAGAAGAGGCCGATGAGCAGTTCTTC.